This T cell receptor (beta chain) comes out of a study of graft-versus-host responses after intestinal transplantation. Details on this clone: Its antigen is unknown.

The assay was immunoSEQ multiplex PCR, and TCRdb's table has in-frame clones only and misses some. This table has under 150,000 clones, less than 95% appearing once. Sequencing used unstimulated CD4+ T cells sorted from spleen or lymph node cells, obtained before intestinal transplant. This clonotype originated in a human donor who received an intestinal transplant.

CDR3 bases: TGTGCCACCAGCAGAGTCCCGCTCCAGGAAGCTTTCTTT. Amino acids: CATSRVPLQEAFF. The gene calls are TRBV15 and TRBJ1-1; D gene ambiguous. Trimming stripped 1 base from V and 8 bases from J, with 11 bases between. This CDR3 has 13 amino acids. Germline V gene data show CDR1 as LNHNV and CDR2 as YYDKDF (reference sequence). Complete variable domain (other parts from reference TRBV15 and TRBJ1-1): DAMVIQNPRYQVTQFGKPVTLSCSQTLNHNVMYWYQQKSSQAPKLLFHYYDKDFNNEADTPDNFQSRRPNTSFCFLDIRSPGLGDTAMYLCATSRVPLQEAFFGQGTRLTVV.